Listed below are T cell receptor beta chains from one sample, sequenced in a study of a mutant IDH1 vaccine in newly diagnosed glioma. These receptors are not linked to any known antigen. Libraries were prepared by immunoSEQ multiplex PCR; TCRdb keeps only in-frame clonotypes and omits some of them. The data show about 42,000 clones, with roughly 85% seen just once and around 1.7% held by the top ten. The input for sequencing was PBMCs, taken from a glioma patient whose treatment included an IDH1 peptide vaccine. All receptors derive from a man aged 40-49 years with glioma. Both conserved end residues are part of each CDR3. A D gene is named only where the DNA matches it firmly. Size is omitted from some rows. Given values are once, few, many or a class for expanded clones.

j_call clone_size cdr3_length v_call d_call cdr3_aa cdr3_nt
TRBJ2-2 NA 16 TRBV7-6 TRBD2 CASSLGLTSLSGELFF TGTGCCAGCAGCTTAGGTCTGACTAGCTTGTCCGGGGAGCTGTTTTTT
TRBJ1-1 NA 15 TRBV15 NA CATSREDTLSTEAFF TGTGCCACCAGCAGGGAAGACACCCTGAGCACTGAAGCTTTCTTT
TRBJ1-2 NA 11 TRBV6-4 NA CASSDQWGYTF TGTGCCAGCAGTGACCAGTGGGGCTACACCTTC
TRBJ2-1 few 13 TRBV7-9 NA CASVGKGYNEQFF TGTGCCAGCGTGGGGAAGGGCTACAATGAGCAGTTCTTC
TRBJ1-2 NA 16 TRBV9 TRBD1 CASSVATGVSAYGYTF TGTGCCAGCAGCGTGGCCACAGGGGTTTCGGCCTATGGCTACACCTTC
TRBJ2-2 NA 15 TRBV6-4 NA CASSEYDSNTGELFF TGTGCCAGCAGTGAATACGATTCGAACACCGGGGAGCTGTTTTTT
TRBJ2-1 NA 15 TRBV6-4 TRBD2 CASSDRLAGGDEQFF TGTGCCAGCAGTGACCGACTAGCGGGAGGTGATGAGCAGTTCTTC
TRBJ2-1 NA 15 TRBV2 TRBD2 CASTPGLAGGNEQFF TGTGCCAGCACCCCCGGACTAGCGGGAGGCAATGAGCAGTTCTTC
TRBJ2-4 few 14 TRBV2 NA CASIRTFLQNIQYF TGTGCCAGCATCCGGACCTTCCTACAAAACATTCAGTACTTC
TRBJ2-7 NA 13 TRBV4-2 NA CASSQDSSYEQYF TGTGCCAGCAGCCAGGACAGCTCCTACGAGCAGTACTTC
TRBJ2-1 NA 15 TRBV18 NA CASSPPGNGLNEQFF TGTGCCAGCTCACCACCAGGGAACGGACTCAATGAGCAGTTCTTC
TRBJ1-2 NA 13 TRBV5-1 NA CASSFERNYGYTF TGCGCCAGCAGCTTCGAGCGTAACTATGGCTACACCTTC
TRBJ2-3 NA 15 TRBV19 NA CASSIKGLVTDTQYF TGTGCCAGTAGTATAAAGGGGTTAGTCACAGATACGCAGTATTTT
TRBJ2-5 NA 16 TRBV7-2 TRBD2 CASSFGTSGGQETQYF TGTGCCAGCAGCTTTGGGACTAGCGGGGGTCAAGAGACCCAGTACTTC
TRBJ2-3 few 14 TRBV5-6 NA CASSPRSLSYTQYF TGTGCCAGCAGCCCACGGTCCTTGAGTTATACGCAGTATTTT
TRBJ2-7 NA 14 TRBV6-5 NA CASTEAGGAYEQYF TGTGCCAGCACCGAAGCAGGGGGGGCCTACGAGCAGTACTTC
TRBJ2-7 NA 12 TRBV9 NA CASSAPSDEQYF TGTGCCAGCAGCGCCCCTAGCGACGAGCAGTACTTC
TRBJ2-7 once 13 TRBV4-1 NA CASSQVIPYEQYF TGCGCCAGCAGCCAGGTAATTCCCTACGAGCAGTACTTC
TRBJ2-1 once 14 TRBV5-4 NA CASSPGGRDNEQFF TGTGCCAGCAGCCCCGGGGGGCGGGACAATGAGCAGTTCTTC
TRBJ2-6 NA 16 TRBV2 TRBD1 CASSGTGSSGANVLTF TGTGCCAGCAGTGGGACAGGCAGCTCTGGGGCCAACGTCCTGACTTTC
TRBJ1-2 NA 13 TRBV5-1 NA CASSLGDNYGYTF TGCGCCAGCAGCTTAGGTGATAACTATGGCTACACCTTC
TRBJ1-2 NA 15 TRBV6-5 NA CASSYSIQLNYGYTF TGTGCCAGCAGTTACTCGATACAGCTTAACTATGGCTACACCTTC
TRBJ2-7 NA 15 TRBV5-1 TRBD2 CASSSQGGSPLEQYF TGCGCCAGCAGCTCCCAAGGCGGGAGCCCCCTCGAGCAGTACTTC
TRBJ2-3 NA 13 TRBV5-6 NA CASSSPGGDTQYF TGTGCCAGCAGCTCGCCCGGTGGAGATACGCAGTATTTT
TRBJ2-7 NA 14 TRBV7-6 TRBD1 CASKAGTGNYEQYF TGTGCCAGCAAGGCCGGGACAGGGAACTACGAGCAGTACTTC
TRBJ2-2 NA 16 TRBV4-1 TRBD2 CASSQERGVSTGELFF TGCGCCAGCAGCCAAGAACGGGGGGTGAGCACCGGGGAGCTGTTTTTT